The 8 T cell receptor beta chains in this list originate from one sample, sequenced in a study of blood T cells in healthy people across ages. For the second PCR, which ran for 7 to 11 cycles, a sample-barcoded 5' primer and a J-beta primer mix were used. MiXCR, run by TCRdb on the 5' RACE reads, gives a single entry per CDR3 protein. This repertoire shows 600,000 or so distinct CDR3 sequences, about 45% found once; its top ten account for under 30%. Sequencing was performed on blood. These receptors came from an elderly man in good health.

This clonotype was found once. The V call is TRBV27, the J call TRBJ2-7, with 10 bases that match TRBD2. The ends lost 3 bases at V and 4 bases at J; junction bases unmatched: 6. The CDR3 consists of 15 residues. CDR1 and CDR2 from the germline V gene are MNHEY and SMNVEV (reference sequence). CDR3: CASSFSGTSVYEQYF. The CDR3, as DNA: TGTGCCAGCAGTTTCTCCGGGACTAGCGTGTACGAGCAGTACTTC.

About this clonotype itself: One junction end disagrees with the germline gene, perhaps due to a read error. The chain has TRBV12-3 or TRBV12-4 and TRBJ2-7, with TRBD2 identical over 11 bases. The CDR3 is 14 amino acids. The CDR3 reads CTSSRSGGGYEQYF. DNA of the CDR3: TGTACCAGCAGCCGTAGCGGGGGGGGCTACGAGCAGTACTTC.

The chain joins TRBV6-2 or TRBV6-3 to TRBJ2-1, with D unclear. This CDR3 comprises 12 residues. From germline, CDR1 is MNHEY and CDR2 SVGEGT. V lost 0 bases, J lost 13 bases, and 10 bases lay in between. CDR3 residues: CASSYSIYTQFF. In DNA form, the CDR3 reads TGTGCCAGCAGTTACTCGATATATACCCAGTTCTTC.

The chain combines TRBV20-1 with TRBJ2-4; 10 nucleotides match TRBD2. This CDR3 is 19 amino acids long. Germline-derived CDR1 and CDR2 are DFQATT and SNEGSKA (reference sequence). Trimming removed 0 bases from V and 0 bases from J; junction bases left unmatched: 11. The CDR3 is CSARDRGGLAWLAKNIQYF. The CDR3 bases are TGCAGTGCTAGAGATAGGGGGGGACTAGCGTGGCTAGCCAAAAACATTCAGTACTTC.

The chain joins TRBV7-9 to TRBJ2-5, with 9 bases lining up with TRBD2. CDR1 and CDR2 (germline): SEHNR, FQNEAQ (reference sequence). V was clipped by 5 bases and J by 5 bases; unmatched bases: 12. The CDR3 spans 16 residues. DNA for the CDR3: TGTGCCAGCAGCCCATGGGCTCCTAGCGGGGTTGAGACCCAGTACTTC. Translation: CASSPWAPSGVETQYF.

The chain joins TRBV7-9 to TRBJ1-2; TRBD1 is a possible D gene (6 bases). CDR3 length equals 15 residues. V lost 3 bases and J 6 bases, leaving 17 bases between the germline ends. Germline loops: CDR1 SEHNR, CDR2 FQNEAQ (reference sequence). CDR3 protein: CASSFVKAGVNGYTF. CDR3 DNA: TGTGCCAGCAGCTTCGTTAAGGCAGGGGTAAATGGCTACACCTTC.

Many counts were recorded for this clonotype. This chain uses TRBV29-1 with TRBJ2-3, with TRBD2 matching 10 bases. The trim removed 6 bases at V and 4 bases at J, leaving 10 bases unmatched. The CDR3 runs to 15 residues. The germline V gene encodes CDR1 SQVTM and CDR2 ANQGSEA. DNA for the CDR3: TGCAGCGTGGGGGGCCCTAGCGGGAGTGCAGATACGCAGTATTTT. Protein: CSVGGPSGSADTQYF.

The rearrangement uses TRBV12-3 or TRBV12-4 and TRBJ2-3; D may correspond to TRBD1 or TRBD2 (5 bases each). The CDR3 runs 14 residues. V was trimmed by 3 bases and J by 5 bases, leaving 12 bases between them. CDR3 region: CASSFRGAGDTQYF. CDR3 in DNA: TGTGCCAGCAGTTTCAGAGGGGCCGGAGATACGCAGTATTTT.